These 21 T cell receptor beta chains were all obtained from the same sample, sequenced in a study of blood T cells in healthy people across ages. Then a second PCR, running about 6 to 11 cycles, was carried out with a sample-barcoded 5' primer and a J-beta primer mix. TCRdb recomputed calls from the 5' RACE reads with MiXCR, one row per CDR3 protein. The sample records about 1.4 million distinct CDR3 sequences, 59% being singletons. Sequenced sample: blood. Source of these receptors: a man aged 18 to 29 in good health.

V gene TRBV29-1 combines with J gene TRBJ2-7, with D perhaps TRBD1 or TRBD2 (5 bases each). Germline V CDR1 and CDR2: SQVTM, ANQGSEA. The CDR3 has 14 amino acids. Deletions cut 6 bases from V and 6 bases from J, with 21 bases between. In DNA form, the CDR3 reads TGCAGCGTGGACATACCGGGACCCACGGCCGAGCAGTACTTC. Encoded protein: CSVDIPGPTAEQYF.

This clonotype has a handful of counts. This chain connects TRBV11-2 to TRBJ2-5, with TRBD1 as a possible D gene (6 bases). The V end lost 4 bases, the J end lost 3 bases, and 15 bases lay between the germline ends. There are 15 residues in the CDR3. Germline V lookup: CDR1 SGHAT, CDR2 FQNNGV. Here the CDR3 reads CASSSTGTSKETQYF. As DNA, the CDR3 is TGTGCCAGCAGCTCTACCGGGACAAGTAAAGAGACCCAGTACTTC.

In this sample, this clonotype turned up a few times. This chain joins TRBV29-1 and TRBJ1-2, with unresolved D. The germline V gene has CDR1 SQVTM and CDR2 ANQGSEA. The CDR3 runs to 13 residues. With 3 bases removed from V and 5 bases from J, the gap between germline ends came to 13 bases. CDR3 amino acids: CSVEFGGRYGYTF. In DNA form, the CDR3 reads TGCAGCGTTGAGTTCGGTGGGAGATATGGCTACACCTTC.

This clonotype was recorded a few times. The chain is built from TRBV29-1 and TRBJ1-2, with D perhaps matching TRBD1 (5 bases). The CDR3 consists of 11 residues. Germline CDR1 SQVTM, CDR2 ANQGSEA. Between the trimmed V and J ends, which lost 7 bases and 3 bases, there was a span of 9 bases. The CDR3, as DNA: TGCAGCGCCACAGGAGACTATGGCTACACCTTC. Translating it yields CSATGDYGYTF.

The chain links TRBV16 to TRBJ2-7; 10 bases agree with TRBD1. The CDR3 totals 15 residues. Trimming took 1 base from V and 4 from J; bases not matched to a gene: 4. CDR1 and CDR2 from the germline V gene are KGHSY and FQNENV. DNA of the CDR3: TGTGCCAGCAGCCAATATCCGGGACAGGGGTACGAGCAGTACTTC. Translated, it gives CASSQYPGQGYEQYF.

The chain joins TRBV7-9 to TRBJ1-2; TRBD1 agrees at 7 bases. This CDR3 is built from 15 residues. From germline, CDR1 is SEHNR and CDR2 FQNEAQ (reference sequence). Trimming cost V 4 bases and J 3 bases; bases outside gene matches: 8. For the CDR3, the DNA is TGTGCCAGCAGCTCAAGACAGGGCCAGGACTATGGCTACACCTTC. Translated, it gives CASSSRQGQDYGYTF.

This clonotype was detected a few times. This chain connects TRBV6-2 or TRBV6-3 to TRBJ2-7; 7 nucleotides agree with TRBD1. Trimming took 6 bases from V and 7 from J; bases not matched to a gene: 9. This CDR3 is built from 13 residues. The germline CDR1 and CDR2 sequences are MNHEY and SVGEGT. CDR3 amino acids: CASSLRQGEEQYF. Written as DNA, the CDR3 is TGTGCCAGCAGCCTTCGACAGGGTGAAGAGCAGTACTTC.

The rearrangement joins TRBV4-1 to TRBJ2-7; 9 positions match TRBD1. Germline V gene lookup returns CDR1 MGHRA and CDR2 YSYEKL. There are 17 residues in the CDR3. The junction had 12 bases not matched to a gene; V was cut back by 3 bases and J by 3 bases. CDR3 nucleotide sequence: TGCGCCAGCAGCCACCGGCGCCTCGGGACAGGGAGCTACGAGCAGTACTTC. It translates to CASSHRRLGTGSYEQYF.

The J gene is TRBJ2-5, the V gene TRBV6-5; 11 bases fit TRBD2. Germline values: CDR1 MNHEY, CDR2 SVGAGI. J gave up 5 bases and V 2 bases, and 4 bases lay outside the gene matches. CDR3 length: 15 residues. CDR3 nucleotide sequence: TGTGCCAGCAGTTACGTAGCGGGGGGGCTGGAGACCCAGTACTTC. This encodes CASSYVAGGLETQYF.

This sequence joins TRBV6-5 and TRBJ2-7, with unresolved D. The germline CDR1 and CDR2 sequences are MNHEY and SVGAGI. V dropped 2 bases and J dropped 0 bases, with 11 bases sitting between them. The CDR3 is 15 amino acids. CDR3 sequence reads: CASSYGLGSSYEQYF. The CDR3 nucleotides read TGTGCCAGCAGTTACGGGCTAGGCAGCTCCTACGAGCAGTACTTC.

The gene calls are TRBV27 and TRBJ1-1, with D perhaps matching TRBD1 (6 bases). Trimming pared 5 bases from V and 6 bases from J, leaving 16 bases between. The CDR3 has 14 residues. From germline, CDR1 is MNHEY and CDR2 SMNVEV (reference sequence). The CDR3 spells CASSIGDKISEAFF. The DNA for the CDR3 is TGTGCCAGCAGTATCGGGGACAAAATCTCTGAAGCTTTCTTT.

V is TRBV18 and J is TRBJ1-5; possible D gene TRBD1, 6 bases. The germline V and J ends were trimmed by 3 bases and 2 bases, with 11 bases remaining between them. Germline V gene sequence: CDR1 KGHSH, CDR2 LQKENI. CDR3 length equals 15 residues. CDR3 amino acids: CASSPNREGNQPQHF. DNA for the CDR3: TGTGCCAGCTCACCGAACAGGGAGGGCAATCAGCCCCAGCATTTT.

This chain uses TRBV7-9 with TRBJ2-7; possibly TRBD1 for D (7 bases). The CDR3 consists of 16 residues. CDR1 is SEHNR, CDR2 FQNEAQ, per germline (reference sequence). V was pared by 3 bases and J by 1 base, with 16 bases between. In nucleotides, the CDR3 is TGTGCCAGCAGCTTGGAGGGGACAGAAAGTTCCTACGAGCAGTACTTC. Protein product: CASSLEGTESSYEQYF.

V usage is TRBV20-1 and J usage is TRBJ2-1; D is ambiguous. The CDR3 has 13 amino acids. V was clipped by 3 bases and J by 3 bases, with 9 bases between them. Germline V gene data show CDR1 as DFQATT and CDR2 as SNEGSKA (reference sequence). CDR3 sequence (DNA): TGCAGTGCTAGCCCGGAAAACTACAATGAGCAGTTCTTC. Translation gives CSASPENYNEQFF.

This clonotype showed up just once. The J gene is TRBJ1-2, the V gene TRBV24-1, with D hard to call. CDR3 length: 16 residues. Trimming pared 6 bases from V and 1 base from J, leaving 17 bases between. Germline CDR1 reads KGHDR; CDR2 reads SFDVKD. CDR3 coding DNA: TGTGCCACCAGTCCCAGCTTCTCATCGGATAACTATGGCTACACCTTC. Its protein product is CATSPSFSSDNYGYTF.

V usage is TRBV6-5 and J usage is TRBJ2-5; 12 nucleotides match TRBD2. V shed 0 bases, J shed 3 bases, and the junction held 8 bases outside the gene matches. The CDR3 has 18 residues. Germline V gene lookup returns CDR1 MNHEY and CDR2 SVGAGI. This CDR3 reads CASSYSGTSGRWEETQYF. Written as DNA, the CDR3 is TGTGCCAGCAGTTACTCCGGTACTAGCGGGAGGTGGGAAGAGACCCAGTACTTC.

This rearrangement joins TRBV29-1 to TRBJ2-7; D ambiguous. Between the trimmed V and J ends, which lost 4 bases and 6 bases, there was a span of 16 bases. This CDR3 has 13 amino acids. Germline loops: CDR1 SQVTM, CDR2 ANQGSEA. The CDR3 sequence: CSVVSQNEREQYF. CDR3 in DNA: TGCAGCGTTGTTTCGCAGAACGAACGCGAGCAGTACTTC.

This clonotype turned up a few times. This rearrangement joins TRBV12-5 to TRBJ2-5; D is unresolved. Germline V gene lookup returns CDR1 LGHNT and CDR2 FRNRAP. V was clipped by 10 bases and J by 5 bases, with 11 bases between them. This CDR3 is 11 amino acids long. The CDR3 DNA reads TGTGCTAACACCGTAGAGGAGACCCAGTACTTC. It yields the protein CANTVEETQYF. Full variable domain (remainder filled in from reference TRBV12-5 and TRBJ2-5): DARVTQTPRHKVTEMGQEVTMRCQPILGHNTVFWYRQTMMQGLELLAYFRNRAPLDDSGMPKDRFSAEMPDATLATLKIQPSEPRDSAVYFCANTVEETQYFGPGTRLLVL.

This rearrangement joins TRBV7-9 to TRBJ2-1; D perhaps matches TRBD1 (6 bases). Germline lookup yields CDR1 SEHNR and CDR2 FQNEAQ (reference sequence). This CDR3 spans 11 amino acids. Trimming cost V 10 bases and J 10 bases, with 14 bases left between them. This CDR3 is CAMPWGQEQFF. The CDR3 DNA reads TGTGCCATGCCTTGGGGGCAAGAGCAGTTCTTC.

The chain recombines TRBV7-2 with TRBJ2-1; possible D gene TRBD1, 5 bases. Trimming took 1 base from V and 2 from J, leaving 15 bases between them. Germline V lookup: CDR1 SGHTA, CDR2 FQGNSA. The CDR3 has 17 amino acids. CDR3 in amino acids: CASSLVRAHIPYNEQFF. CDR3 DNA sequence: TGTGCCAGCAGCTTAGTCAGGGCACATATACCCTACAATGAGCAGTTCTTC.

The chain carries TRBV10-3 and TRBJ1-1; D is perhaps TRBD1 (5 bases). The V and J ends lost 8 bases and 4 bases respectively, with 14 bases between them. The CDR3 runs to 13 residues. Germline-derived CDR1 and CDR2 are ENHRY and SYGVKD. The CDR3 loop reads CAIQRDRATEAFF. The CDR3 DNA reads as TGTGCCATCCAAAGGGACCGAGCCACTGAAGCTTTCTTT.